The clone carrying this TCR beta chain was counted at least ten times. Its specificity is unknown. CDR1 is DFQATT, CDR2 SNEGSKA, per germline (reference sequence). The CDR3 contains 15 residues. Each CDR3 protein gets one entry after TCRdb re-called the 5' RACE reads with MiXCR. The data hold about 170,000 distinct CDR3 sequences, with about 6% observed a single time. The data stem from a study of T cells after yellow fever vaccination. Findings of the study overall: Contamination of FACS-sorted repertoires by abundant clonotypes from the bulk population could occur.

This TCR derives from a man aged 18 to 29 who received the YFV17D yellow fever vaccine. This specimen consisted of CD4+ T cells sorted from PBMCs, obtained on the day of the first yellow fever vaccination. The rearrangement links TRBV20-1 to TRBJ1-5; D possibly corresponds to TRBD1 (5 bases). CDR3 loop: CSSQSGGRGNQPQHF. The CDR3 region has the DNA TGCAGCTCCCAGTCCGGGGGAAGAGGCAATCAGCCCCAGCATTTT.